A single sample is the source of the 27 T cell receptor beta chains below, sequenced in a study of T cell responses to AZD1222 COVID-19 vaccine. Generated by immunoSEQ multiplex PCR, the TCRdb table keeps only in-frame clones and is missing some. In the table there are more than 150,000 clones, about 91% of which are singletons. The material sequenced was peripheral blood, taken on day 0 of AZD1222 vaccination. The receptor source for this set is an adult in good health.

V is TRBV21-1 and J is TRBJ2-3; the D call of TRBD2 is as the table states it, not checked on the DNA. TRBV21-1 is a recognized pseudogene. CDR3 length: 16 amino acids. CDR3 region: CASSILREECTDTQYF. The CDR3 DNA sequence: TGTGCCAGCAGCATCTTGCGGGAGGAATGCACAGATACGCAGTATTTT.

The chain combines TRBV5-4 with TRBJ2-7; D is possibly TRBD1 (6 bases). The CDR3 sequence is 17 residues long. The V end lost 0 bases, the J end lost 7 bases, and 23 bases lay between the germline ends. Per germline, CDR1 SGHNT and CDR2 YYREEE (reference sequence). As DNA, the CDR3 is TGTGCCAGCAGCTTGGATCCACAGGGCAGTTTTTTGTTGGAGCAGTACTTC. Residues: CASSLDPQGSFLLEQYF.

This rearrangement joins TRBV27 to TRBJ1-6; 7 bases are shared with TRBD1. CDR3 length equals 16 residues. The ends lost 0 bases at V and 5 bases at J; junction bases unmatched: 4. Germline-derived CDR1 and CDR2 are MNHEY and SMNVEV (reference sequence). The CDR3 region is CASSLSGQSNNSPLHF. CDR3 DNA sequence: TGTGCCAGCAGTTTATCGGGACAGAGCAATAATTCACCCCTCCACTTT.

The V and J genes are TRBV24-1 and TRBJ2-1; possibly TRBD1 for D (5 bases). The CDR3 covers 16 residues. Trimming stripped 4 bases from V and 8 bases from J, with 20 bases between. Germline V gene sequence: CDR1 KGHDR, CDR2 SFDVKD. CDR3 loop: CATSDTQGSVGDEQFF. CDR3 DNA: TGTGCCACCAGTGACACGCAGGGTTCGGTTGGCGATGAGCAGTTCTTC.

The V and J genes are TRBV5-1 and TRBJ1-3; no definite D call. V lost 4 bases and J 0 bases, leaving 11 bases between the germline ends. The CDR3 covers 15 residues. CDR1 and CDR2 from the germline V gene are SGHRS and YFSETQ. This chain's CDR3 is CASSPTSDSGNTIYF. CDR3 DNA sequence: TGCGCCAGCAGCCCCACATCGGACTCTGGAAACACCATATATTTT.

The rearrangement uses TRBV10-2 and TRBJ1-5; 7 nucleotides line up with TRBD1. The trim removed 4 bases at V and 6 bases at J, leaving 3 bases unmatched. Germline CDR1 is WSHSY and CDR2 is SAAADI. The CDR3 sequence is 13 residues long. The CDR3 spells CASSGQGGQPQHF. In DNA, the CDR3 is TGCGCCAGCAGTGGACAGGGTGGTCAGCCCCAGCATTTT.

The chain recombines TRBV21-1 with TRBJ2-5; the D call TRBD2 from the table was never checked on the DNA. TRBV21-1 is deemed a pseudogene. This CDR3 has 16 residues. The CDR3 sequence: CASSAPEGKKGETQYF. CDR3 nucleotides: TGTGCCAGCAGCGCCCCGGAGGGGAAAAAAGGAGAGACCCAGTACTTC.

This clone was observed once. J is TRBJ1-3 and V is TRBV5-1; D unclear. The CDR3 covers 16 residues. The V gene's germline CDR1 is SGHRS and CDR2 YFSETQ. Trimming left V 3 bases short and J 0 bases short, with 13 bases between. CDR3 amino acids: CASSYLDRSSGNTIYF. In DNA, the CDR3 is TGCGCCAGCAGCTACTTGGACCGTTCCTCTGGAAACACCATATATTTT.

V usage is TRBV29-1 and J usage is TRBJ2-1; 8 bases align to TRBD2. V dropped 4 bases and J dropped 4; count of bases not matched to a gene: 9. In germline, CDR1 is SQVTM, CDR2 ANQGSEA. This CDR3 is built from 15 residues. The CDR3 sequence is CSVGFAGGWYNEQFF. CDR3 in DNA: TGCAGCGTTGGGTTTGCGGGGGGTTGGTACAATGAGCAGTTCTTC.

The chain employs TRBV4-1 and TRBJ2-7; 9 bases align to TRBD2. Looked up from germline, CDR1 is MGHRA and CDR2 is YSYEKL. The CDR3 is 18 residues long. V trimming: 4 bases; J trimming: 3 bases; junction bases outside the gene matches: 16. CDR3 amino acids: CASSPGPTTSGLVYEQYF. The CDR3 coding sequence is TGCGCCAGCAGCCCGGGACCGACCACTAGCGGGCTCGTCTACGAGCAGTACTTC.

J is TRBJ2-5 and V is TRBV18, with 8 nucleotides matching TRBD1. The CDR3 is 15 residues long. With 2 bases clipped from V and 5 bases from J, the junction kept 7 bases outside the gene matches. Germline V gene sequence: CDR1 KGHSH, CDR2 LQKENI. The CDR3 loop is CASSPNPGGAETQYF. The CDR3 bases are TGTGCCAGCTCACCAAACCCAGGGGGCGCGGAGACCCAGTACTTC.

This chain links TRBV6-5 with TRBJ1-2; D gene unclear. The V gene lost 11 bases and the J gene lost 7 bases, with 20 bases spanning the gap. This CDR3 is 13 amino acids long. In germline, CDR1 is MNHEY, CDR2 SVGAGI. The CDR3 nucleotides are TGTGCCTCACAACCGGCGGGTTCGGGTGGCTACACCTTC. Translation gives CASQPAGSGGYTF.

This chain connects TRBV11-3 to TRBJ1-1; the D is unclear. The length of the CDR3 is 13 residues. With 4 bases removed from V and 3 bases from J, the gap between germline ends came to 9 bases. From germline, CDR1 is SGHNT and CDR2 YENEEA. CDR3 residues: CASSWTRDTEAFF. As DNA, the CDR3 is TGTGCCAGCAGCTGGACGCGGGACACTGAAGCTTTCTTT.

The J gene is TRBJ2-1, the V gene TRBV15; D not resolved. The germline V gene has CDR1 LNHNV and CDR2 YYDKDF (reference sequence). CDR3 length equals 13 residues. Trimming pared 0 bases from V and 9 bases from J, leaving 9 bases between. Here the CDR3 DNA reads TGTGCCACCAGCAGAGAGCCCGCCGGTGAGCAGTTCTTC. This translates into CATSREPAGEQFF.

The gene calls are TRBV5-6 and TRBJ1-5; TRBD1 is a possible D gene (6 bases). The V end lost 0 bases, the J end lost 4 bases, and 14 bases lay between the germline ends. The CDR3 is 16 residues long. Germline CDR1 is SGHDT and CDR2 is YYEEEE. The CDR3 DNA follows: TGTGCCAGCAGCTTGGCCGGGGGCACTACTAATCAGCCCCAGCATTTT. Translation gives CASSLAGGTTNQPQHF.

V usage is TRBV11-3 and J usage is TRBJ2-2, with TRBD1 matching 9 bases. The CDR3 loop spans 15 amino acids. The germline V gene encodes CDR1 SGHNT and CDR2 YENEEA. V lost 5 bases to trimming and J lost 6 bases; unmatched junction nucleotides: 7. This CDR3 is CASSPGQGFAGELFF. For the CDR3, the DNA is TGTGCCAGCAGCCCCGGACAGGGGTTCGCCGGGGAGCTGTTTTTT.

CDR3 in amino acids: CASSSAGGTDTQYF. CDR3 sequence (DNA): TGTGCCAGCAGCTCGGCGGGGGGCACAGATACGCAGTATTTT. The V and J genes are TRBV5-4 and TRBJ2-3; TRBD2 matches at 7 bases. This CDR3 contains 14 residues. V lost 3 bases, J lost 1 base, and 2 bases stayed unmatched. Germline assignment: CDR1 SGHNT and CDR2 YYREEE (reference sequence).

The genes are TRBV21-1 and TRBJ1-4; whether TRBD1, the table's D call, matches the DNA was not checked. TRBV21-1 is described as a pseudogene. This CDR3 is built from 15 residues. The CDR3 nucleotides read TGTGCCAGCAGCAAAGCAAGAAACAGACGTGAAAAACTGTTTTTT. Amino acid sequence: CASSKARNRREKLFF.

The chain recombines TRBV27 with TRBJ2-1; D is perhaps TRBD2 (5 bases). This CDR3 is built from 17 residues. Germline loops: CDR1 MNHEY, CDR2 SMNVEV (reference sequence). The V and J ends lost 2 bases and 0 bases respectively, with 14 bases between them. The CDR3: CASSLKGDIYSYNEQFF. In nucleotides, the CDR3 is TGTGCCAGCAGTTTAAAGGGAGACATCTACTCCTACAATGAGCAGTTCTTC.

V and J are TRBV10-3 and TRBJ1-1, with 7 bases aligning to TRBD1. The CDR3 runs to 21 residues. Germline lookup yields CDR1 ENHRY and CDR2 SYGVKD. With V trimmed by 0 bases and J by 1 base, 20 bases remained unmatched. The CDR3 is CAISESIYVGTANLKNTEAFF. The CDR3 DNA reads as TGTGCCATCAGTGAGTCCATTTATGTAGGGACAGCTAATCTCAAGAACACTGAAGCTTTCTTT.

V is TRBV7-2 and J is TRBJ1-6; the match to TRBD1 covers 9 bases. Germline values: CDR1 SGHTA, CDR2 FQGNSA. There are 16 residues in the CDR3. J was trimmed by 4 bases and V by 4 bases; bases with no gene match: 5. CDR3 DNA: TGTGCCAGCAGCTCCGGGACAGGGTCATATAATTCACCCCTCCACTTT. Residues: CASSSGTGSYNSPLHF. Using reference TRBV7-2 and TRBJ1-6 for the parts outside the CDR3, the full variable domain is GAGVSQSPSNKVTEKGKDVELRCDPISGHTALYWYRQSLGQGLEFLIYFQGNSAPDKSGLPSDRFSAERTGGSVSTLTIQRTQQEDSAVYLCASSSGTGSYNSPLHFGNGTRLTVT.

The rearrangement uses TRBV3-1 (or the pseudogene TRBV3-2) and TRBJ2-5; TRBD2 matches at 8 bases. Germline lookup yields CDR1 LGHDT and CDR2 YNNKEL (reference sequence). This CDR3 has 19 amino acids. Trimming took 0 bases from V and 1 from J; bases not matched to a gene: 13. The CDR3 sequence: CASSQDFAPSLAGQETQYF. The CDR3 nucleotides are TGTGCCAGCAGCCAAGATTTTGCACCGAGTCTAGCGGGCCAAGAGACCCAGTACTTC.

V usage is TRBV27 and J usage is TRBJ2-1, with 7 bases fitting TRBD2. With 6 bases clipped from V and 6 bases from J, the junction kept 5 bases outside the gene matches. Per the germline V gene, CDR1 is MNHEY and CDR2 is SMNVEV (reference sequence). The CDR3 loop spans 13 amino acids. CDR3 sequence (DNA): TGTGCCAGCAGCCGACGGACTAGCAATGAGCAGTTCTTC. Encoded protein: CASSRRTSNEQFF.

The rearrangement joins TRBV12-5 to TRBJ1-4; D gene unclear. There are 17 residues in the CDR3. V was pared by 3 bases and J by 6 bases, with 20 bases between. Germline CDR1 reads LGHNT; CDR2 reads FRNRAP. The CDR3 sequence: CASGFYPRRARDEKLFF. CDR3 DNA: TGTGCTAGTGGTTTTTACCCCAGGCGGGCGCGGGATGAAAAACTGTTTTTT.

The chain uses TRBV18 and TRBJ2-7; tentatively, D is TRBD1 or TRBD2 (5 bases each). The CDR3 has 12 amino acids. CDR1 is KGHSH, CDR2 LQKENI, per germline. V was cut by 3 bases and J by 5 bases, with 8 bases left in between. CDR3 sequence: CASSPGTDEQYF. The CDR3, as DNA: TGTGCCAGCTCACCCGGGACGGACGAGCAGTACTTC. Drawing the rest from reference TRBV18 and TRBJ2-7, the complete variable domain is NAGVMQNPRHLVRRRGQEARLRCSPMKGHSHVYWYRQLPEEGLKFMVYLQKENIIDESGMPKERFSAEFPKEGPSILRIQQVVRGDSAAYFCASSPGTDEQYFGPGTRLTVT.

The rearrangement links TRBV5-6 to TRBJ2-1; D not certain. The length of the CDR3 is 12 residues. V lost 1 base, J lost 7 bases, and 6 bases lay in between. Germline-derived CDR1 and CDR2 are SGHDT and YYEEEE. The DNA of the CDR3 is TGTGCCAGCAGCTTGACTCGAAATGAGCAGTTCTTC. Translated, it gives CASSLTRNEQFF.

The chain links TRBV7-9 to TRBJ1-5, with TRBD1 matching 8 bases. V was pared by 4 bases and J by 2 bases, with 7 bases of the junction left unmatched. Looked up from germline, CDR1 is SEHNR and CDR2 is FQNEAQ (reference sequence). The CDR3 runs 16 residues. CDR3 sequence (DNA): TGTGCCAGCAGCTCGCAGGGGGCAAGCGGCAATCAGCCCCAGCATTTT. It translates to CASSSQGASGNQPQHF.